A selection of T cell receptor beta chains follows, all from one sample in a study of breast tumors, draining lymph nodes, adjacent tissues. A single record per CDR3 protein comes from TCRdb applying MiXCR to the multiplex PCR reads. The top ten clones hold approximately 2.5% of a sample with tens of thousands of distinct CDR3 sequences, approximately 20% of them seen once. Sequenced material: axillary lymph node tissue. All receptors come from a female donor with breast cancer. Some clones in this sample may be carry-over from other donors' samples. Both conserved end residues are part of each CDR3. D genes are given only for firm matches. The size field is filled for only some rows; it gives once, few, many or a size class.

j_gene: TRBJ2-7; v_gene: TRBV28; abundance: .; d_gene: TRBD2; CDR3nt: TGTGCCAGCGACAATCGAAGGCGGGAGAATCTTTACGAGCAGTACTTC; CDR3aa: CASDNRRRENLYEQYF
j_gene: TRBJ2-4; v_gene: TRBV6-5; abundance: few; d_gene: .; CDR3nt: TGTGCCAGCAGTTACGGGGGCCATTCCTTCAAAAACATTCAGTACTTC; CDR3aa: CASSYGGHSFKNIQYF
j_gene: TRBJ1-5; v_gene: TRBV7-2; abundance: many; d_gene: .; CDR3nt: TGTGCCAGCAGCCCTCGAGATCAGCCCCAGCATTTT; CDR3aa: CASSPRDQPQHF
j_gene: TRBJ2-7; v_gene: TRBV9; abundance: many; d_gene: .; CDR3nt: TGTGCCAGCAGCGTAGACCCAGGGCACTACGAGCAGTACTTC; CDR3aa: CASSVDPGHYEQYF
j_gene: TRBJ1-3; v_gene: TRBV19; abundance: many; d_gene: .; CDR3nt: TGTGCCAGTAGTATAGCGCGGTGGAGCACCTCTGGAAACACCATATATTTT; CDR3aa: CASSIARWSTSGNTIYF
j_gene: TRBJ1-1; v_gene: TRBV25-1; abundance: few; d_gene: .; CDR3nt: TGTGCCAGCAGTGAGCCGGAGCTCGTTCAGGGCCGACCAAAAGCTTTCTTT; CDR3aa: CASSEPELVQGRPKAFF
j_gene: TRBJ1-3; v_gene: TRBV20-1; abundance: many; d_gene: .; CDR3nt: TGCAGTGCTAGAGGACGAGGAAACACCATATATTTT; CDR3aa: CSARGRGNTIYF
j_gene: TRBJ2-1; v_gene: TRBV13; abundance: many; d_gene: .; CDR3nt: TGTGCCAGCAGCGGTTGGGGAGATGAGCAGTTCTTC; CDR3aa: CASSGWGDEQFF
j_gene: TRBJ2-5; v_gene: TRBV7-9; abundance: many; d_gene: TRBD2; CDR3nt: TGTGCCAGCAGCAAACGCGGTACGGGAGGGGAAGAGACCCAGTACTTC; CDR3aa: CASSKRGTGGEETQYF
j_gene: TRBJ2-2; v_gene: TRBV4-3; abundance: few; d_gene: .; CDR3nt: TGCGCCAGCAGCCAAGATTCGGCCAGGGAAGGGACCGGGGAGCTGTTTTTT; CDR3aa: CASSQDSAREGTGELFF
j_gene: TRBJ2-3; v_gene: TRBV9; abundance: many; d_gene: .; CDR3nt: TGTGCCAGCAGCGTGCTAGGTGGAGATACGCAGTATTTT; CDR3aa: CASSVLGGDTQYF
j_gene: TRBJ2-7; v_gene: TRBV5-4; abundance: many; d_gene: .; CDR3nt: TGTGCCAGCAGCTTAGAGCCCCGCGGGAACTACGAGCAGTACTTC; CDR3aa: CASSLEPRGNYEQYF
j_gene: TRBJ2-1; v_gene: TRBV30; abundance: few; d_gene: .; CDR3nt: TGTGCCTGGACCTGGCCATCGTACAATGAGCAGTTCTTC; CDR3aa: CAWTWPSYNEQFF
j_gene: TRBJ1-4; v_gene: TRBV5-4; abundance: .; d_gene: TRBD1; CDR3nt: TGTGCCAGCAGCTGGGGGACAGGGGCTAATGAAAAACTGTTTTTT; CDR3aa: CASSWGTGANEKLFF
j_gene: TRBJ2-7; v_gene: TRBV7-9; abundance: many; d_gene: TRBD2; CDR3nt: TGTGCCAGCAGTACTAGCGGGAGCTCCTACGAGCAGTACTTC; CDR3aa: CASSTSGSSYEQYF
j_gene: TRBJ2-1; v_gene: TRBV7-9; abundance: many; d_gene: .; CDR3nt: TGTGCCAGCAGCCTCTCCTTGACCCATGAGCAGTTCTTC; CDR3aa: CASSLSLTHEQFF
j_gene: TRBJ2-3; v_gene: TRBV4-3; abundance: many; d_gene: .; CDR3nt: TGCGCCAGCAGCCAAGATGGGGGGGATACGCAGTATTTT; CDR3aa: CASSQDGGDTQYF
j_gene: TRBJ2-1; v_gene: TRBV9; abundance: many; d_gene: .; CDR3nt: TGTGCCAGCAACAAAGAAGGGGCAACCTACAATGAGCAGTTCTTC; CDR3aa: CASNKEGATYNEQFF
j_gene: TRBJ2-3; v_gene: TRBV20-1; abundance: many; d_gene: .; CDR3nt: TGCAGTGCTACAGTGGAAACAGATACGCAGTATTTT; CDR3aa: CSATVETDTQYF
j_gene: TRBJ2-3; v_gene: TRBV19; abundance: many; d_gene: TRBD2; CDR3nt: TGTGCCAGTAGTGCCACTAGCGGAGGCACAGATACGCAGTATTTT; CDR3aa: CASSATSGGTDTQYF
j_gene: TRBJ1-2; v_gene: TRBV4-3; abundance: many; d_gene: .; CDR3nt: TGCGCCAGCAGCCACGACCCGGTACGGGGACCGAATGGCTACACCTTC; CDR3aa: CASSHDPVRGPNGYTF
j_gene: TRBJ2-7; v_gene: TRBV7-6; abundance: many; d_gene: .; CDR3nt: TGTGCCAGCAGCTTAGTAGCGGATGAGCAGTACTTC; CDR3aa: CASSLVADEQYF
j_gene: TRBJ2-4; v_gene: TRBV5-1; abundance: few; d_gene: TRBD1; CDR3nt: TGCGCCAGCAGCTCGACAGGGGGCGAAAACATTCAGTACTTC; CDR3aa: CASSSTGGENIQYF
j_gene: TRBJ1-5; v_gene: TRBV20-1; abundance: many; d_gene: TRBD1; CDR3nt: TGCAGTGCTAGAGACCGGGACAGGGCCGCGCGGGGGGGGCAGCCCCAGCATTTT; CDR3aa: CSARDRDRAARGGQPQHF
j_gene: TRBJ2-3; v_gene: TRBV24-1; abundance: many; d_gene: TRBD2; CDR3nt: TGTGCCACCAGTGATACAACCGGGACTAGCGGGAGAGGTACGCAGTATTTT; CDR3aa: CATSDTTGTSGRGTQYF
j_gene: TRBJ2-2; v_gene: TRBV20-1; abundance: many; d_gene: .; CDR3nt: TGCAGTGCTGGGAGAAACACCGGGGAGCTGTTTTTT; CDR3aa: CSAGRNTGELFF
j_gene: TRBJ1-6; v_gene: TRBV5-6; abundance: many; d_gene: TRBD1; CDR3nt: TGTGCCAGCACCAACAGGGGCCGCTCTTTTAATTCACCCCTCCACTTT; CDR3aa: CASTNRGRSFNSPLHF
j_gene: TRBJ2-7; v_gene: TRBV4-2; abundance: many; d_gene: .; CDR3nt: TGTGCCAGCAGCCAAGTAGGAGAAAGGGTCTACGAGCAGTACTTC; CDR3aa: CASSQVGERVYEQYF
j_gene: TRBJ2-1; v_gene: TRBV10-1; abundance: many; d_gene: .; CDR3nt: TGCGCCAGCAGTGAGCAGGGCTTTAGCTCCTACAATGAGCAGTTCTTC; CDR3aa: CASSEQGFSSYNEQFF
j_gene: TRBJ2-7; v_gene: TRBV6-1; abundance: many; d_gene: TRBD1; CDR3nt: TGTGCCAGCAGTACGGGACAGGGAGTGAACGAGCAGTACTTC; CDR3aa: CASSTGQGVNEQYF
j_gene: TRBJ1-1; v_gene: TRBV15; abundance: few; d_gene: TRBD1; CDR3nt: TGTGCCACCAGCAGAATCGGACAGGGACTTCAAGCTTTCTTT; CDR3aa: CATSRIGQGLQAFF
j_gene: TRBJ2-7; v_gene: TRBV28; abundance: .; d_gene: TRBD2; CDR3nt: TGTGCCAGCAGTTTAAGATCGGGACTAATGACCTACGAGCAGTACTTC; CDR3aa: CASSLRSGLMTYEQYF
j_gene: TRBJ2-3; v_gene: TRBV7-3; abundance: many; d_gene: TRBD2; CDR3nt: TGTGCCAGCAGCATATCCCTCCATAGCGGGAGCACAGATACGCAGTATTTT; CDR3aa: CASSISLHSGSTDTQYF
j_gene: TRBJ1-2; v_gene: TRBV7-9; abundance: many; d_gene: TRBD1; CDR3nt: TGTGCCAGCAGCTTAAGTGACAGGGCCTCTACTAACTATGGCTACACCTTC; CDR3aa: CASSLSDRASTNYGYTF
j_gene: TRBJ2-1; v_gene: TRBV5-4; abundance: many; d_gene: .; CDR3nt: TGTGCCAGCAGCTTGGAACGGGGATACAATGAGCAGTTCTTC; CDR3aa: CASSLERGYNEQFF
j_gene: TRBJ1-2; v_gene: TRBV28; abundance: few; d_gene: .; CDR3nt: TGTGCCAGCAGTCTCGACAGAACCTATGGCTACACCTTC; CDR3aa: CASSLDRTYGYTF
j_gene: TRBJ1-4; v_gene: TRBV5-5; abundance: many; d_gene: .; CDR3nt: TGTGCCAGCAGCTCACCAACTAATGAAAAACTGTTTTTT; CDR3aa: CASSSPTNEKLFF
j_gene: TRBJ2-2; v_gene: TRBV19; abundance: many; d_gene: TRBD1; CDR3nt: TGTGCCAGTAGGACAGGGGAGGTCGGGGAGCTGTTTTTT; CDR3aa: CASRTGEVGELFF
j_gene: TRBJ1-5; v_gene: TRBV6-1; abundance: many; d_gene: .; CDR3nt: TGTGCCAGCAAGCTCGGGGGGCTCGGGAGCAATCAGCCCCAGCATTTT; CDR3aa: CASKLGGLGSNQPQHF
j_gene: TRBJ2-7; v_gene: TRBV3-1; abundance: many; d_gene: .; CDR3nt: TGTGCCAGCAGCCAATGGGCGGACCCCTACGAGCAGTACTTC; CDR3aa: CASSQWADPYEQYF
j_gene: TRBJ2-2; v_gene: TRBV13; abundance: many; d_gene: TRBD2; CDR3nt: TGTGCCAGCAGAAGCGGGATGGCCGGGGAGCTGTTTTTT; CDR3aa: CASRSGMAGELFF
j_gene: TRBJ2-1; v_gene: TRBV7-2; abundance: many; d_gene: TRBD2; CDR3nt: TGTGCCAGCAGCACACTTAGCGGGGGTGGACATGAGCAGTTCTTC; CDR3aa: CASSTLSGGGHEQFF
j_gene: TRBJ1-2; v_gene: TRBV11-2; abundance: many; d_gene: .; CDR3nt: TGTGCCAGCAGCAACCGGGACTCCGCCCTCGGCTACACCTTC; CDR3aa: CASSNRDSALGYTF
j_gene: TRBJ2-7; v_gene: TRBV7-2; abundance: many; d_gene: .; CDR3nt: TGTGCCAGCAGCCTAGCGCAAACCTACGAGCAGTACTTC; CDR3aa: CASSLAQTYEQYF
j_gene: TRBJ2-7; v_gene: TRBV19; abundance: many; d_gene: .; CDR3nt: TGTGCCAGTAGTATTCCCTCGGCAGATGGGTCCTACGAGCAGTACTTC; CDR3aa: CASSIPSADGSYEQYF
j_gene: TRBJ2-3; v_gene: TRBV14; abundance: many; d_gene: TRBD1; CDR3nt: TGTGCCAGCAGCCAAGACCCCGGGACAGGGGGATCGGATACGCAGTATTTT; CDR3aa: CASSQDPGTGGSDTQYF
j_gene: TRBJ1-1; v_gene: TRBV24-1; abundance: once; d_gene: .; CDR3nt: TGTGCCACCAGTGGGGAGCGACAGAGCCCAAAGGGAACTGAAGCTTTCTTT; CDR3aa: CATSGERQSPKGTEAFF
j_gene: TRBJ2-1; v_gene: TRBV10-3; abundance: many; d_gene: TRBD2; CDR3nt: TGTGCCATCAGTGAGTATCATAGCGGGAGGGCCGGTGAGCAGTTCTTC; CDR3aa: CAISEYHSGRAGEQFF
j_gene: TRBJ2-1; v_gene: TRBV19; abundance: many; d_gene: .; CDR3nt: TGTGCCAGTAGTCCGGACGAGAGCTCCTACAATGAGCAGTTCTTC; CDR3aa: CASSPDESSYNEQFF
j_gene: TRBJ2-1; v_gene: TRBV9; abundance: many; d_gene: TRBD1; CDR3nt: TGTGCCAGCAGCGTACGCGGGACAGGGGCCTACAATGAGCAGTTCTTC; CDR3aa: CASSVRGTGAYNEQFF
j_gene: TRBJ2-7; v_gene: TRBV5-4; abundance: .; d_gene: .; CDR3nt: TGTGCCAGCAGCTTGGGGGGAATAGACTCCGTCTACTTC; CDR3aa: CASSLGGIDSVYF